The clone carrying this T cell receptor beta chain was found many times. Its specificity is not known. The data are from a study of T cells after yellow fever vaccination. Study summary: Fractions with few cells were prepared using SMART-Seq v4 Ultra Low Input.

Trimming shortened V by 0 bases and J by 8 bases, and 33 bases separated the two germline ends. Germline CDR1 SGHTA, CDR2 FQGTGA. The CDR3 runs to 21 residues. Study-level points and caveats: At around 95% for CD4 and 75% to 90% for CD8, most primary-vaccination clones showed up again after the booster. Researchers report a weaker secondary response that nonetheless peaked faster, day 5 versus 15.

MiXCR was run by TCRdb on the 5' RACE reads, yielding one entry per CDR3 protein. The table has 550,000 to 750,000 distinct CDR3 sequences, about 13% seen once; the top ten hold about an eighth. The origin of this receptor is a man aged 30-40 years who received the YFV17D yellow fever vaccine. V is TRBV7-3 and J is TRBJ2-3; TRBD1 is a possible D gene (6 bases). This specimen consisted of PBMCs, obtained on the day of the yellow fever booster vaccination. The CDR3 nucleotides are TGTGCCAGCAGCTTAACGAGTCGGGACACGGGGAGCCCCTCTTTCTTGACTACGCAGTATTTT. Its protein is CASSLTSRDTGSPSFLTTQYF.